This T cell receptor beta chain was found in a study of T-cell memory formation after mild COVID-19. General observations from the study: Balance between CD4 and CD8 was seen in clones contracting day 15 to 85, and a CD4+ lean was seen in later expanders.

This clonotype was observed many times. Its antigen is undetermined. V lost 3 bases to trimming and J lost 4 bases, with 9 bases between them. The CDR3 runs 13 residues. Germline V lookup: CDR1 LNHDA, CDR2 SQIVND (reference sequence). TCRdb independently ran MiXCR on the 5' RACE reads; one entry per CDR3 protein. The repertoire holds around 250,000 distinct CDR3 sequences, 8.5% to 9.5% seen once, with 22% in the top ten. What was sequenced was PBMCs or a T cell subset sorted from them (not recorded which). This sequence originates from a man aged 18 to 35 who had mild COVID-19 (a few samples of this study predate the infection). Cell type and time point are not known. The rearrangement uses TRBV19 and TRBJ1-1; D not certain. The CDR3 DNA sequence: TGTGCCAGTAGTATTAGAGGAGTCACTGAAGCTTTCTTT. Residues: CASSIRGVTEAFF.